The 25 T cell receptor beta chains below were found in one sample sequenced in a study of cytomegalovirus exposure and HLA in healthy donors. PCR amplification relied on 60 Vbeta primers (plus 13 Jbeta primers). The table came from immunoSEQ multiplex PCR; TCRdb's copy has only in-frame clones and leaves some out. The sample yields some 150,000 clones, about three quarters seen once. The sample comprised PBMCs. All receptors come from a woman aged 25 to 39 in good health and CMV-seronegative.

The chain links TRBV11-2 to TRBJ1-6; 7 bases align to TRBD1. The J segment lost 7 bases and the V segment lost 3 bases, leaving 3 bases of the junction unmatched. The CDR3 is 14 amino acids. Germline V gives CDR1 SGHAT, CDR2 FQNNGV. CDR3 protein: CASSLGQQNSPLHF. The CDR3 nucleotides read TGTGCCAGCAGCTTGGGACAGCAGAATTCACCCCTCCACTTT.

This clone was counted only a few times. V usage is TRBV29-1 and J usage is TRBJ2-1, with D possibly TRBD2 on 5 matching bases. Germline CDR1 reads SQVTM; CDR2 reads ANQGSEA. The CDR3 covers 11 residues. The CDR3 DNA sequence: TGCGGGCGAGCCCCGGGAAATGAGCAGTTCTTC. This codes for CGRAPGNEQFF.

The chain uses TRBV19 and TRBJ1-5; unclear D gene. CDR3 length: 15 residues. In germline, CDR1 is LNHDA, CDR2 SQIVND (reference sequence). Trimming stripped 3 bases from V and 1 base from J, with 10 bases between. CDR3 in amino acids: CASSIEGRSNQPQHF. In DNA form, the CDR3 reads TGTGCCAGTAGTATCGAGGGAAGGAGCAATCAGCCCCAGCATTTT.

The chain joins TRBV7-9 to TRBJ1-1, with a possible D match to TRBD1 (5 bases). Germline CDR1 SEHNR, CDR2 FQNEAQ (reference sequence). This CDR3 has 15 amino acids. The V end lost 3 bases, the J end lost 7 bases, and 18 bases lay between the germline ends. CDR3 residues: CASSFPSLGVDEAFF. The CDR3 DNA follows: TGTGCCAGCAGCTTTCCCTCCCTAGGGGTAGATGAAGCTTTCTTT. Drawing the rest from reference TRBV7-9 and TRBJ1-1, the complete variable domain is DTGVSQNPRHKITKRGQNVTFRCDPISEHNRLYWYRQTLGQGPEFLTYFQNEAQLEKSRLLSDRFSAERPKGSFSTLEIQRTEQGDSAMYLCASSFPSLGVDEAFFGQGTRLTVV.

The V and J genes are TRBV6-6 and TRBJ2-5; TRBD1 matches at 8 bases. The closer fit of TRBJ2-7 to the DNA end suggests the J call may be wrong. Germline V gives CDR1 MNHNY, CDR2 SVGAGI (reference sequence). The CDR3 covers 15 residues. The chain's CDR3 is CASSYSTGDIYEQYF. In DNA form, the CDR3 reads TGTGCCAGCAGTTACTCGACAGGGGATATCTACGAGCAGTACTTC.

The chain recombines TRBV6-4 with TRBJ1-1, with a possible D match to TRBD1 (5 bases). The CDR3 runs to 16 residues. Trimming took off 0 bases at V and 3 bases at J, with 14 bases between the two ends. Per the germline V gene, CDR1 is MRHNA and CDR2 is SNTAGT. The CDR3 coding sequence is TGTGCCAGCAGTGACTCTTTCGACAGATTCCACACTGAAGCTTTCTTT. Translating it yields CASSDSFDRFHTEAFF.

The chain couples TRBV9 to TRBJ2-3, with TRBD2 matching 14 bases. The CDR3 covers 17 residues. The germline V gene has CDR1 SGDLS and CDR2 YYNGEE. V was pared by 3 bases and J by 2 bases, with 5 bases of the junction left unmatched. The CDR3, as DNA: TGTGCCAGCAGCGGTTCGACTAGCGGGGGGGCCACAGATACGCAGTATTTT. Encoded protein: CASSGSTSGGATDTQYF.

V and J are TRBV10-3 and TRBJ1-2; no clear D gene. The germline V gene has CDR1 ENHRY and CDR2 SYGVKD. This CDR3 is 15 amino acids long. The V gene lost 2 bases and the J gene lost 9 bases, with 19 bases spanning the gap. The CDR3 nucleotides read TGTGCCATCAGTGAGCCTGGCGACAATGTGATTAGCTACACCTTC. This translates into CAISEPGDNVISYTF.

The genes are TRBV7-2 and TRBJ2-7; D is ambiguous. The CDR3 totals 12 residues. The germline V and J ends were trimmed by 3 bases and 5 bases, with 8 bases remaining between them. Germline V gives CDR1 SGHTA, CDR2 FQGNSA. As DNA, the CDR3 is TGTGCCAGCAGCTTCCCGAGTAACGAGCAGTACTTC. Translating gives CASSFPSNEQYF. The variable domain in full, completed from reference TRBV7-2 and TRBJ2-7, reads GAGVSQSPSNKVTEKGKDVELRCDPISGHTALYWYRQSLGQGLEFLIYFQGNSAPDKSGLPSDRFSAERTGGSVSTLTIQRTQQEDSAVYLCASSFPSNEQYFGPGTRLTVT.

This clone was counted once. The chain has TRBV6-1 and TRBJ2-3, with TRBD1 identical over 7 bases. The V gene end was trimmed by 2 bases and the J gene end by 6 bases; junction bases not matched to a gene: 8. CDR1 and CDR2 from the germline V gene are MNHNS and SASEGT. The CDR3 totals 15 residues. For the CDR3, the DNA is TGTGCCAGCAGTGAACTGGGGACAGTCTGGGATACGCAGTATTTT. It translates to CASSELGTVWDTQYF.

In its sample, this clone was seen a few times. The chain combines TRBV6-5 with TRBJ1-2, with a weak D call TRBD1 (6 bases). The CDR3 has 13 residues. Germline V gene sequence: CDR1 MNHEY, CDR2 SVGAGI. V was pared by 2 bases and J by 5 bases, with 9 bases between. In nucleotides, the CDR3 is TGTGCCAGCAGTTACGGACAGTTTTATGGCTACACCTTC. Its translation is CASSYGQFYGYTF.

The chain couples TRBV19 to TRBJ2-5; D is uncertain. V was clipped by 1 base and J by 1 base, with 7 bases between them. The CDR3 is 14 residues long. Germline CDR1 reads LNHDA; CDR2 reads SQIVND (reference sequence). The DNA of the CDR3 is TGTGCCAGTAGTATAGGGCCAACCCAAGAGACCCAGTACTTC. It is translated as CASSIGPTQETQYF.

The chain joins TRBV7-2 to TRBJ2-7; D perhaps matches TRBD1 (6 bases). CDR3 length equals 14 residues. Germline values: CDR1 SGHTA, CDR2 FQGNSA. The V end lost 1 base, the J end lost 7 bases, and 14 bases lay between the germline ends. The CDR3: CASSLGSGAREQYF. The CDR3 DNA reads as TGTGCCAGCAGCTTAGGGTCAGGGGCGCGGGAGCAGTACTTC.

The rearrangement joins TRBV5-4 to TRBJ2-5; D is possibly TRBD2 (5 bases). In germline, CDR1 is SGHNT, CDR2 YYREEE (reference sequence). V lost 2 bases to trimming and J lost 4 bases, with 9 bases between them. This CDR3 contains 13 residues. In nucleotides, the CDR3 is TGTGCCAGCAGCTTCGGGGTACCAGAGACCCAGTACTTC. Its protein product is CASSFGVPETQYF.

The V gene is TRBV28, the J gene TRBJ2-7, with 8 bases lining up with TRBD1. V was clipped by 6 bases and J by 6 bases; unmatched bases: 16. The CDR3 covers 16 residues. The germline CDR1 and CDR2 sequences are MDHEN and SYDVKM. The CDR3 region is CASRLLGQGVGGEQYF. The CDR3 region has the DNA TGTGCCAGCAGACTCTTAGGACAGGGTGTAGGGGGCGAGCAGTACTTC.

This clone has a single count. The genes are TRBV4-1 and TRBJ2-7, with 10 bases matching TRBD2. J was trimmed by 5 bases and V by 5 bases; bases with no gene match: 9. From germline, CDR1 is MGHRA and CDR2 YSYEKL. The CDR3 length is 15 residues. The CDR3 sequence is CASSKGLAGVDEQYF. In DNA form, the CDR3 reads TGCGCCAGCAGCAAAGGGCTAGCGGGAGTGGACGAGCAGTACTTC.

The CDR3 nucleotides are TGTGCCAGCAGCGTAGAGCCGACAGGGGTGAATGAGCAGTTCTTC. Residues: CASSVEPTGVNEQFF. The rearrangement links TRBV9 to TRBJ2-1; 8 nucleotides match TRBD1. From germline, CDR1 is SGDLS and CDR2 YYNGEE. This CDR3 has 15 amino acids. V shed 0 bases and J 7 bases; nucleotides not matched to a gene: 6.

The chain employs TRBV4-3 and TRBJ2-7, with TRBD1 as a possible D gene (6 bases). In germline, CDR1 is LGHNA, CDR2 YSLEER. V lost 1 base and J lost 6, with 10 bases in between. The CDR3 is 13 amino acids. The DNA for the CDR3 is TGCGCCAGCAGCCAAGCTCAGGGGAGCGAGCAGTACTTC. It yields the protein CASSQAQGSEQYF.

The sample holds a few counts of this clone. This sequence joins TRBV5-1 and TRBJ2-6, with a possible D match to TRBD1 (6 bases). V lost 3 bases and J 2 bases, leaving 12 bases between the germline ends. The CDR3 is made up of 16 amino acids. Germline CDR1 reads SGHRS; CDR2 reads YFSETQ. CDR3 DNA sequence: TGCGCCAGCAGCTGGACAGTGGCCACTGGGGCCAACGTCCTGACTTTC. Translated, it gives CASSWTVATGANVLTF.

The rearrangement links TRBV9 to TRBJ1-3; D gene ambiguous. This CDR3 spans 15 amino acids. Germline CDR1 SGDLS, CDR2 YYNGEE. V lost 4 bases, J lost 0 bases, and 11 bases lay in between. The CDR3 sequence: CASSPRTDSGNTIYF. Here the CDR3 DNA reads TGTGCCAGCAGCCCGCGGACTGACTCTGGAAACACCATATATTTT.

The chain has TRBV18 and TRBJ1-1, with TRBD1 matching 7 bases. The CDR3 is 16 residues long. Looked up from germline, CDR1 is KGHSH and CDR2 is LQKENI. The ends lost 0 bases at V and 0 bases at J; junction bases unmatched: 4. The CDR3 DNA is TGTGCCAGCTCACCACCGGCAGGGGGAATGAACACTGAAGCTTTCTTT. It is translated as CASSPPAGGMNTEAFF.

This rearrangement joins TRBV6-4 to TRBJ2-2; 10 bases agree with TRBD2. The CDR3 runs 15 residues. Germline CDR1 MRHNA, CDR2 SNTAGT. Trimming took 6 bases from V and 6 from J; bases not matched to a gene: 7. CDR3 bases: TGTGCCAGCAGGTCCGCTAGCGGGGGAGCCGGGGAGCTGTTTTTT. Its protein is CASRSASGGAGELFF.

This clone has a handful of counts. CDR3 region: CASSLGLAVHEQYF. DNA of the CDR3: TGTGCCAGCAGCCTGGGACTAGCGGTTCACGAGCAGTACTTC. This sequence joins TRBV7-8 and TRBJ2-7; the match to TRBD2 covers 11 bases. The CDR3 consists of 14 residues. J gave up 5 bases and V 5 bases, and 5 bases lay outside the gene matches. Looked up from germline, CDR1 is SGHVS and CDR2 is FQNEAQ. The full variable domain, in which reference TRBV7-8 and TRBJ2-7 provide the parts outside the CDR3, is GAGVSQSPRYKVAKRGQDVALRCDPISGHVSLFWYQQALGQGPEFLTYFQNEAQLDKSGLPSDRFFAERPEGSVSTLKIQRTQQEDSAVYLCASSLGLAVHEQYFGPGTRLTVT.

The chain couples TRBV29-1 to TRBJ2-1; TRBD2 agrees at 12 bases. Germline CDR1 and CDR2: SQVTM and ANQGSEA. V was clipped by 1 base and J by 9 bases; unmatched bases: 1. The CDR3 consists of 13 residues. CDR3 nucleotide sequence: TGCAGCGTTGAAGGACTAGCGGGGGTTGAGCAGTTCTTC. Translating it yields CSVEGLAGVEQFF.

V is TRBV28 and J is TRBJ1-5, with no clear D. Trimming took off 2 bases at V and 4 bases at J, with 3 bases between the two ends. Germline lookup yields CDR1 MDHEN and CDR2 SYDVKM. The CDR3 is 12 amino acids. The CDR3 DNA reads TGTGCCAGCAGTTTAGCGAATCAGCCCCAGCATTTT. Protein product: CASSLANQPQHF.